The 7 T cell receptor beta chains below were found in one sample sequenced in a study of blood T cells in healthy people across ages. For the second PCR, which ran for about 7 to 11 cycles, a sample-barcoded 5' primer and a J-beta primer mix were used. TCRdb re-derived calls from the 5' RACE reads in MiXCR, one entry per CDR3 protein. The repertoire holds about 1.5 million distinct CDR3 sequences, with 35% to 45% as singletons. The material sequenced was blood. All receptors derive from a young woman in good health.

The chain joins TRBV2 to TRBJ2-7, with 7 bases fitting TRBD1. The junction had 8 bases not matched to a gene; V was cut back by 3 bases and J by 3 bases. The germline CDR1 and CDR2 sequences are SNHLY and FYNNEI. The CDR3 extends over 15 amino acids. CDR3 coding DNA: TGTGCCAGCAGTGATCTAGAGACAGGGAACTACGAGCAGTACTTC. Translation gives CASSDLETGNYEQYF.

V and J are TRBV7-2 and TRBJ2-6, with a possible D match to TRBD2 (6 bases). Germline CDR1 reads SGHTA; CDR2 reads FQGNSA. V gave up 4 bases and J gave up 0 bases, with 13 bases separating them. The CDR3 length is 17 residues. The CDR3 bases are TGTGCCAGCAGCTCTCGGACTACCACCTCTGGGGCCAACGTCCTGACTTTC. Translated, it gives CASSSRTTTSGANVLTF. The full variable domain, in which reference TRBV7-2 and TRBJ2-6 provide the parts outside the CDR3, is GAGVSQSPSNKVTEKGKDVELRCDPISGHTALYWYRQSLGQGLEFLIYFQGNSAPDKSGLPSDRFSAERTGGSVSTLTIQRTQQEDSAVYLCASSSRTTTSGANVLTFGAGSRLTVL.

The rearrangement joins TRBV20-1 to TRBJ2-1; 12 bases line up with TRBD1. After removal of 1 base from V and 0 bases from J, the junction contained 13 bases not matched to a gene. Germline V gives CDR1 DFQATT, CDR2 SNEGSKA (reference sequence). The CDR3 is 20 amino acids. In DNA, the CDR3 is TGCAGTGCTAGAGCCGAGGGGACAGGGGGCCTCTACAGCTCCTACAATGAGCAGTTCTTC. Its protein is CSARAEGTGGLYSSYNEQFF.

V gene TRBV6-5 combines with J gene TRBJ2-2; no clear D. CDR1 is MNHEY, CDR2 SVGAGI, per germline. The CDR3 is 12 amino acids. Deletions cut 7 bases from V and 6 bases from J, with 9 bases between. The CDR3 nucleotides read TGTGCCAGCACCGAAGGGTCCGGGGAGCTGTTTTTT. Translated: CASTEGSGELFF.

The chain uses TRBV27 and TRBJ2-3, with D tentatively TRBD2 (6 bases). CDR3 length: 13 amino acids. Germline values: CDR1 MNHEY, CDR2 SMNVEV (reference sequence). Trimming pared 5 bases from V and 6 bases from J, leaving 12 bases between. The CDR3 bases are TGTGCCAGCAGTACCAGGCTAGCGGATACGCAGTATTTT. Its translation: CASSTRLADTQYF.

This clonotype appeared a few times. This chain uses TRBV4-2 with TRBJ2-7; D is possibly TRBD2 (6 bases). CDR3 size: 15 residues. Looked up from germline, CDR1 is LGHNA and CDR2 is YNFKEQ. Trimming pared 1 base from V and 2 bases from J, leaving 12 bases between. The CDR3 is CASSQALADPYEQYF. CDR3 coding DNA: TGTGCCAGCAGCCAAGCCTTAGCGGACCCCTACGAGCAGTACTTC.

The V and J genes are TRBV27 and TRBJ2-3; no clear D. The CDR3 covers 17 residues. Germline V gene data show CDR1 as MNHEY and CDR2 as SMNVEV (reference sequence). V lost 5 bases, J lost 1 base, and 19 bases lay in between. Here the CDR3 reads CASSSQGRVLGTDTQYF. In nucleotides, the CDR3 is TGTGCCAGCAGTAGCCAAGGCCGGGTCTTAGGCACAGATACGCAGTATTTT.